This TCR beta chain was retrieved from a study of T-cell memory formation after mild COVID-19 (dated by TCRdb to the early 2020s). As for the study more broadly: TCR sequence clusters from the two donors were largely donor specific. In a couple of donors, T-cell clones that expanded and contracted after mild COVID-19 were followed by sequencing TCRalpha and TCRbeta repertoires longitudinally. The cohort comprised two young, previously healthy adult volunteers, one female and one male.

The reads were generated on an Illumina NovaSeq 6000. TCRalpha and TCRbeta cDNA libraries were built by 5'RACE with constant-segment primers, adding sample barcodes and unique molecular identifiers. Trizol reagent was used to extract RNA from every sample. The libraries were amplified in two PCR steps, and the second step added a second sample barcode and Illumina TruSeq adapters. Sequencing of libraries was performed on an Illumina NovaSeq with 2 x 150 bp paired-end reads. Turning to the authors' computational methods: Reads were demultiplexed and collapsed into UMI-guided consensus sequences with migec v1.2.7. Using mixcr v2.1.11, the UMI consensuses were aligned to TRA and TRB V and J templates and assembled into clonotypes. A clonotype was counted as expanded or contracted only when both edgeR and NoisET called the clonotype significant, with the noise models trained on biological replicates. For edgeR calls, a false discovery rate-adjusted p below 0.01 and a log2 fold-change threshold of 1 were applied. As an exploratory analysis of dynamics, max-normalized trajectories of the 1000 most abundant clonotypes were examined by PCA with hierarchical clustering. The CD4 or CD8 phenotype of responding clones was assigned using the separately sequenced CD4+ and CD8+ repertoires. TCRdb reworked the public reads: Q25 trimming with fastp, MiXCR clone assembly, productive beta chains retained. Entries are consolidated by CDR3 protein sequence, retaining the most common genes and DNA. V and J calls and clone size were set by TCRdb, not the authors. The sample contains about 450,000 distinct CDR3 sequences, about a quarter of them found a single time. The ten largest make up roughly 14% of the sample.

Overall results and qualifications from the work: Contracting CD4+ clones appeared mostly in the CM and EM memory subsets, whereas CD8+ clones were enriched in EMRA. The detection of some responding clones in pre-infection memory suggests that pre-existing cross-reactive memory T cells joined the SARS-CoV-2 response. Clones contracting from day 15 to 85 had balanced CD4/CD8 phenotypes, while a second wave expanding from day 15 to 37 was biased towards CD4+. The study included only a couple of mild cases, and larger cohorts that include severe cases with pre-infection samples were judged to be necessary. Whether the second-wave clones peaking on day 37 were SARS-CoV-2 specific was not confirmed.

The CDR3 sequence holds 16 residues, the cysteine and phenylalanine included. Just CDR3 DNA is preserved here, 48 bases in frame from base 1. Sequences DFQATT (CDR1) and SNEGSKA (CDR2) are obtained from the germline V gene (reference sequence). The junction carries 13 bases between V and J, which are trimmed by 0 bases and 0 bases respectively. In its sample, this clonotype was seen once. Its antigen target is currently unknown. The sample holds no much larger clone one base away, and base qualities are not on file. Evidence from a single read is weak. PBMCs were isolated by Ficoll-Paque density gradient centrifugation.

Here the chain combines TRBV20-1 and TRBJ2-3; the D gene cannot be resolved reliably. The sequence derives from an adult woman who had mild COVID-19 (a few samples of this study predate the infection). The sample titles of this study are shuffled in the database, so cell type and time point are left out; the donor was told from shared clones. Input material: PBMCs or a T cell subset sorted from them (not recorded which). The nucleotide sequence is TGCAGTGCTAGAGATGTCGGGCATCTCAGCACAGATACGCAGTATTTT. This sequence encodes CSARDVGHLSTDTQYF.